Presented here are 30 T cell receptor beta chains from one specimen sequenced in a study of T-cell reconstitution after alpha-beta-depleted transplantation in children. This sample's TCRbeta library carried unique molecular identifier barcodes. TCRdb itself ran the PCR reads through MiXCR, one entry per CDR3 protein. The repertoire holds roughly 200,000 distinct CDR3 sequences, about 9.2% seen once, with about 6.2% in the top ten. The sample here was PBMCs from the stem cell graft donor, taken from the stem cell graft. These TCRs come from a human donor who donated a stem cell graft to a child with acute lymphoblastic leukemia.

This chain connects TRBV11-3 to TRBJ2-1; 7 bases are a match to TRBD1. CDR3 size: 16 residues. CDR1 and CDR2 from the germline V gene are SGHNT and YENEEA. The ends lost 1 base at V and 4 bases at J; junction bases unmatched: 7. The CDR3 spells CASSLGGQEIYNEQFF. The CDR3, as DNA: TGTGCCAGCAGCTTAGGTGGACAGGAAATTTACAATGAGCAGTTCTTC.

J is TRBJ2-7 and V is TRBV20-1; possibly TRBD1 for D (5 bases). The CDR3 extends over 12 amino acids. Between the trimmed V and J ends, which lost 4 bases and 7 bases, there was a span of 14 bases. In germline, CDR1 is DFQATT, CDR2 SNEGSKA (reference sequence). The CDR3 DNA reads as TGCAGTGCTACCCCATCCCAGGGTGAGCAGTACTTC. It translates to CSATPSQGEQYF.

At least ten counts were recorded for this clonotype. This chain joins TRBV5-1 and TRBJ2-3, with TRBD2 identical over 8 bases. The germline CDR1 and CDR2 sequences are SGHRS and YFSETQ. Losses at the gene ends were 0 bases for V and 2 bases for J; bases not matched to a gene: 8. This CDR3 is built from 17 residues. CDR3 DNA: TGCGCCAGCAGCTTGGCCCGGGGGGGCTGGCACACAGATACGCAGTATTTT. Protein sequence: CASSLARGGWHTDTQYF. Complete variable domain (other parts from reference TRBV5-1 and TRBJ2-3): KAGVTQTPRYLIKTRGQQVTLSCSPISGHRSVSWYQQTPGQGLQFLFEYFSETQRNKGNFPGRFSGRQFSNSRSEMNVSTLELGDSALYLCASSLARGGWHTDTQYFGPGTRLTVL.

This clonotype turned up a few times. The J gene is TRBJ1-1, the V gene TRBV5-4; D call uncertain. Germline-derived CDR1 and CDR2 are SGHNT and YYREEE (reference sequence). The CDR3 length is 11 residues. The V end lost 6 bases, the J end lost 2 bases, and 5 bases lay between the germline ends. CDR3 loop: CASKGNTEAFF. CDR3 coding DNA: TGTGCCAGCAAGGGTAACACTGAAGCTTTCTTT.

This clonotype was counted between two and nine times. The V call is TRBV6-2 or TRBV6-3, the J call TRBJ1-1; unclear D gene. Trimming took off 1 base at V and 10 bases at J, with 34 bases between the two ends. CDR1 is MNHEY, CDR2 SVGEGT, per germline. The CDR3 has 20 residues. In nucleotides, the CDR3 is TGTGCCAGCAGTTACTACTATTCAAGGCTGCCCGGGGATGTGGCAGGAAGAGCTTTCTTT. It translates to CASSYYYSRLPGDVAGRAFF.

This clonotype was observed a handful of times. V usage is TRBV24-1 and J usage is TRBJ2-5, with D possibly TRBD2 on 5 matching bases. The CDR3 contains 15 residues. Germline V gene sequence: CDR1 KGHDR, CDR2 SFDVKD. With 2 bases removed from V and 0 bases from J, the gap between germline ends came to 9 bases. CDR3 sequence reads: CATSDWWGDQETQYF. Here the CDR3 DNA reads TGTGCCACCAGTGATTGGTGGGGAGACCAAGAGACCCAGTACTTC.

The V and J genes are TRBV27 and TRBJ2-3; D not resolved. Per germline, CDR1 MNHEY and CDR2 SMNVEV (reference sequence). The CDR3 is made up of 14 amino acids. V was pared by 4 bases and J by 6 bases, with 14 bases between. The CDR3 sequence is CASSSLGFWDTQYF. As DNA, the CDR3 is TGTGCCAGCAGTTCCCTCGGATTTTGGGATACGCAGTATTTT.

This clonotype was counted only a few times. The rearrangement uses TRBV5-1 and TRBJ2-2; 8 bases line up with TRBD1. The junction had 2 bases not matched to a gene; V was cut back by 3 bases and J by 1 base. The CDR3 is 15 residues long. Germline V gene lookup returns CDR1 SGHRS and CDR2 YFSETQ. CDR3: CASSSGQGNTGELFF. CDR3 DNA sequence: TGCGCCAGCAGCTCCGGACAGGGGAACACCGGGGAGCTGTTTTTT.

This sequence joins TRBV11-2 and TRBJ1-1; D gene uncertain. CDR1 and CDR2 (germline): SGHAT, FQNNGV. V lost 5 bases to trimming and J lost 2 bases, with 21 bases between them. The CDR3 sequence is 17 residues long. CDR3 in DNA: TGTGCCAGCAGCCGCAACACGGAAACCGGGAGCAACACTGAAGCTTTCTTT. It codes for CASSRNTETGSNTEAFF. Together with reference TRBV11-2 and TRBJ1-1, the CDR3 gives the full variable domain: EAGVAQSPRYKIIEKRQSVAFWCNPISGHATLYWYQQILGQGPKLLIQFQNNGVVDDSQLPKDRFSAERLKGVDSTLKIQPAKLEDSAVYLCASSRNTETGSNTEAFFGQGTRLTVV.

This clonotype was recorded at least ten times. The CDR3 sequence: CASSNEGPSGTGKNNEQFF. Here the CDR3 DNA reads TGTGCCAGCAGTAATGAGGGCCCCTCCGGGACAGGGAAAAACAATGAGCAGTTCTTC. The gene calls are TRBV12-3 or TRBV12-4 and TRBJ2-1, with 9 bases lining up with TRBD1. Trimming took 5 bases from V and 5 from J; bases not matched to a gene: 19. The CDR3 runs to 19 residues.

This clonotype was detected many times. One end of the junction is discordant with germline, which a read error may explain. This chain links TRBV18 with TRBJ2-2; D uncertain. The germline CDR1 and CDR2 sequences are KGHSH and LQKENI. The length of the CDR3 is 11 residues. DNA for the CDR3: TGCGCCAGCAGCGACACCGGGGAGCTGTTTTTT. It codes for CASSDTGELFF. Supplemented by reference TRBV18 and TRBJ2-2, the full variable domain reads NAGVMQNPRHLVRRRGQEARLRCSPMKGHSHVYWYRQLPEEGLKFMVYLQKENIIDESGMPKERFSAEFPKEGPSILRIQQVVRGDSAAYFCASSDTGELFFGEGSRLTVL.

This clonotype was observed many times. The chain joins TRBV5-6 to TRBJ2-1; D gene uncertain. Trimming took off 4 bases at V and 2 bases at J, with 10 bases between the two ends. The germline gives CDR1 SGHDT, CDR2 YYEEEE. The CDR3 runs to 14 residues. The CDR3 sequence: CASSPRSTYNEQFF. The CDR3 bases are TGTGCCAGCAGCCCACGAAGCACCTACAATGAGCAGTTCTTC.

Only a few counts were recorded for this clonotype. The chain joins TRBV19 to TRBJ1-1, with unresolved D. V was pared by 7 bases and J by 0 bases, with 12 bases between. CDR1 is LNHDA, CDR2 SQIVND, per germline (reference sequence). This CDR3 comprises 14 residues. The CDR3 DNA reads TGTGCCAGTACCAACATCCTTTTGAACACTGAAGCTTTCTTT. This translates into CASTNILLNTEAFF.

This clonotype has at least ten counts. The rearrangement joins TRBV5-1 to TRBJ2-5; D is uncertain. Trimming removed 1 base at V and 4 bases at J, with 8 bases between. The germline V gene encodes CDR1 SGHRS and CDR2 YFSETQ. This CDR3 has 13 residues. CDR3 nucleotide sequence: TGCGCCAGCAGCTTGCTAGGGCTAGAGACCCAGTACTTC. The encoded protein is CASSLLGLETQYF.

The gene calls are TRBV4-1 and TRBJ2-7; the D call may be TRBD1 or TRBD2 (6 bases each). The CDR3 has 15 residues. Germline V lookup: CDR1 MGHRA, CDR2 YSYEKL. Trimming removed 0 bases from V and 2 bases from J, with 11 bases in between. CDR3 protein: CASSQDGGPAYEQYF. CDR3 nucleotides: TGCGCCAGCAGCCAAGATGGGGGGCCCGCCTACGAGCAGTACTTC.

Comments on this clonotype: Because the CDR3 is missing its conserved closing phenylalanine or tryptophan, this is likely a read error. V and J are TRBV7-2 and TRBJ1-4; TRBD1 is a possible D gene (6 bases). This CDR3 comprises 15 residues. Trimming shortened V by 5 bases and J by 4 bases, and 14 bases separated the two germline ends. The germline V gene has CDR1 SGHTA and CDR2 FQGNSA. DNA for the CDR3: TGTGCCAGCAGCACCGGGGGGGCAAATAATGAAAAACTGTTTTCT. As protein: CASSTGGANNEKLFS.

This clonotype was found a few times. The V and J genes are TRBV29-1 and TRBJ2-5; the D gene is possibly TRBD1 (6 bases). V was shortened by 1 base and J by 4 bases, with 10 bases between the two germline ends. The germline CDR1 and CDR2 sequences are SQVTM and ANQGSEA. The CDR3 loop spans 13 amino acids. The chain's CDR3 is CSVEVTGTETQYF. CDR3 coding DNA: TGCAGCGTTGAAGTCACAGGGACAGAGACCCAGTACTTC.

This clonotype was detected many times. The chain recombines TRBV29-1 with TRBJ2-5; possibly TRBD1 for D (5 bases). In germline, CDR1 is SQVTM, CDR2 ANQGSEA. The V and J ends lost 4 bases and 3 bases respectively, with 9 bases between them. The length of the CDR3 is 12 residues. The CDR3 reads CSVAPGKETQYF. The CDR3, as DNA: TGCAGCGTTGCGCCAGGGAAAGAGACCCAGTACTTC.

CDR3 bases: TGCGCCAGCAGCTTGGAGGGAGAGAACACCGGGGAGCTGTTTTTT. Protein sequence: CASSLEGENTGELFF. This chain uses TRBV5-1 with TRBJ2-2; possible D gene TRBD2, 5 bases. Trimming removed 0 bases from V and 1 base from J, with 7 bases in between. The CDR3 has 15 residues. Germline CDR1 reads SGHRS; CDR2 reads YFSETQ. Full variable domain (remainder filled in from reference TRBV5-1 and TRBJ2-2): KAGVTQTPRYLIKTRGQQVTLSCSPISGHRSVSWYQQTPGQGLQFLFEYFSETQRNKGNFPGRFSGRQFSNSRSEMNVSTLELGDSALYLCASSLEGENTGELFFGEGSRLTVL.

This clonotype was recorded many times. The chain employs TRBV24-1 and TRBJ1-1; weak D call: TRBD1 (6 bases). This CDR3 has 11 residues. Trimming pared 9 bases from V and 7 bases from J, leaving 11 bases between. Germline CDR1 is KGHDR and CDR2 is SFDVKD. CDR3 protein: CATRRGDEAFF. The CDR3 nucleotides read TGTGCCACCCGAAGGGGGGATGAAGCTTTCTTT.

In its sample, this clonotype was seen a few times. The chain carries TRBV9 and TRBJ2-3; D is tentatively TRBD1 or TRBD2 (5 bases each). Deletions cut 4 bases from V and 3 bases from J, with 12 bases between. In germline, CDR1 is SGDLS, CDR2 YYNGEE. There are 14 residues in the CDR3. For the CDR3, the DNA is TGTGCCAGCAGCTACCGGGACCGGACAGATACGCAGTATTTT. This codes for CASSYRDRTDTQYF.

This clonotype occurred a few times. The chain links TRBV10-1 to TRBJ2-5; no definite D call. There are 14 residues in the CDR3. Germline assignment: CDR1 WNHNN and CDR2 SYGVQD (reference sequence). The V end was cut by 10 bases, the J end by 2 bases, with 17 bases between. CDR3 DNA: TGCGCCACCAGATCCGGACGAAATCAAGAGACCCAGTACTTC. As protein: CATRSGRNQETQYF.

The chain combines TRBV5-6 with TRBJ2-3; possibly TRBD2 for D (6 bases). Germline V gene lookup returns CDR1 SGHDT and CDR2 YYEEEE. The CDR3 consists of 15 residues. V lost 3 bases to trimming and J lost 0 bases, with 11 bases between them. CDR3 nucleotide sequence: TGTGCCAGCAGCTCGTGGGGGGATAGCACAGATACGCAGTATTTT. Protein sequence: CASSSWGDSTDTQYF.

In its sample, this clonotype was seen a few times. The genes are TRBV12-3 or TRBV12-4 and TRBJ2-3, with TRBD2 matching 9 bases. This CDR3 is built from 16 residues. Trimming cost V 4 bases and J 4 bases; bases outside gene matches: 9. The CDR3 here is CASSSGRGGVSDTQYF. The DNA for the CDR3 is TGTGCCAGCAGTTCGGGGCGGGGGGGAGTCTCAGATACGCAGTATTTT.

This clonotype was seen only a few times. The DNA for the CDR3 is TGCGCCAGCAGCTTACAGGCGCAGGACGAGCAGTACTTC. As protein: CASSLQAQDEQYF. V is TRBV5-1 and J is TRBJ2-7, with D possibly matching TRBD1 (5 bases). From germline, CDR1 is SGHRS and CDR2 YFSETQ. The CDR3 length is 13 residues. Trimming took off 2 bases at V and 5 bases at J, with 11 bases between the two ends.

This clonotype appeared a few times. V usage is TRBV20-1 and J usage is TRBJ1-2; possible D gene TRBD1, 5 bases. The CDR3 extends over 15 amino acids. V lost 1 base, J lost 0 bases, and 12 bases lay in between. CDR1 DFQATT and CDR2 SNEGSKA come from the germline V gene (reference sequence). The CDR3 is CSARVLQGSNYGYTF. The CDR3 nucleotides are TGCAGTGCTAGAGTCTTGCAGGGATCTAACTATGGCTACACCTTC.

The chain joins TRBV5-1 to TRBJ2-1; D perhaps matches TRBD2 (6 bases). The length of the CDR3 is 14 residues. Germline-derived CDR1 and CDR2 are SGHRS and YFSETQ. V lost 1 base and J 5 bases, leaving 10 bases between the germline ends. CDR3 DNA: TGCGCCAGCAGCTTGACGGGGGTAGACAATGAGCAGTTCTTC. It is translated as CASSLTGVDNEQFF.

Only a few counts were recorded for this clonotype. This chain links TRBV6-1 with TRBJ2-3, with D perhaps being TRBD1 or TRBD2 (5 bases each). V lost 5 bases and J 2 bases, leaving 23 bases between the germline ends. CDR3 length equals 18 residues. Germline values: CDR1 MNHNS, CDR2 SASEGT. CDR3 nucleotide sequence: TGTGCCAGCAGTCCGCCGACCCGGGACCGCTCTTCCACAGATACGCAGTATTTT. It translates to CASSPPTRDRSSTDTQYF.

This clonotype has a handful of counts. The CDR3 region is CASSELGESNGYTF. CDR3 bases: TGTGCCAGCAGTGAACTCGGGGAATCAAATGGCTACACCTTC. The rearrangement links TRBV6-1 to TRBJ1-2; D gene ambiguous. Looked up from germline, CDR1 is MNHNS and CDR2 is SASEGT. The CDR3 runs to 14 residues. V lost 2 bases, J lost 6 bases, and 13 bases lay in between.

This clonotype was observed a handful of times. The CDR3, as DNA: TGCGCCAGCAGCTGGACTAGCGGGGTTCCAACGGGGTACACCGGGGAGCTGTTTTTT. This sequence encodes CASSWTSGVPTGYTGELFF. The chain employs TRBV5-1 and TRBJ2-2, with 12 bases that match TRBD2. The germline V gene has CDR1 SGHRS and CDR2 YFSETQ. J gave up 3 bases and V 3 bases, and 12 bases lay outside the gene matches. This CDR3 spans 19 amino acids.